The source of this TCR beta chain is a study of blood T cell repertoires in COVID-19. As for the study in general: Specimens from acute and convalescent COVID-19 originated in the United States, Italy and Spain. From T cells, B-cell-depleted T cells, or PBMCs came the material, which was cDNA or gDNA.

Germline values: CDR1 SGHDT, CDR2 YYEEEE. This CDR3 contains 16 residues. Some clones are missing from TCRdb's copy, which holds only in-frame ones; the method was immunoSEQ multiplex PCR. The sample lists 300,000 to 450,000 clones; 81% were seen once. On this clone itself: Relative to the germline gene, one junction end is altered; a read error may explain this.

V and J are TRBV5-6 and TRBJ1-3; unclear D gene. The sequencing input was peripheral blood. This receptor was taken from a human donor with acute or convalescent COVID-19. The donor label of this sample is uncertain. The CDR3 spells CASSLGGVISGNTIYF. As DNA, the CDR3 is TGTGCTAGCAGCTTGGGAGGAGTTATTTCTGGAAACACCATATATTTT.